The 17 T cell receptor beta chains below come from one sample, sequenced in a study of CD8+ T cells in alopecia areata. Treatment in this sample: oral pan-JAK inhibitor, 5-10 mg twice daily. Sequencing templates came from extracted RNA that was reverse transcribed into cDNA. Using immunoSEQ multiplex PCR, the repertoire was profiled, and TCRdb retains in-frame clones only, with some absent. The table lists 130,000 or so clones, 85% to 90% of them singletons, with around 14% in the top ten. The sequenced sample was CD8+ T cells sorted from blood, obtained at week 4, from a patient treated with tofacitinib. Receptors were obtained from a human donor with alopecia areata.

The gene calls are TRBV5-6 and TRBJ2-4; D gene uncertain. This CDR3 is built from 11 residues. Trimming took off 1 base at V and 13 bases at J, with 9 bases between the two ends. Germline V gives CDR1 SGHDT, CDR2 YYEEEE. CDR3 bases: TGTGCCAGCAGCTTGTATGGAAAACAGTACTTC. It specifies CASSLYGKQYF.

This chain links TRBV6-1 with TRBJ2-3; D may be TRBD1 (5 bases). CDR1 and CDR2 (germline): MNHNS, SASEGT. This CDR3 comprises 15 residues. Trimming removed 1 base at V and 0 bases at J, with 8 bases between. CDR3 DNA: TGTGCCAGCAGTGAAGTTTCAGGGAGCACAGATACGCAGTATTTT. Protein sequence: CASSEVSGSTDTQYF.

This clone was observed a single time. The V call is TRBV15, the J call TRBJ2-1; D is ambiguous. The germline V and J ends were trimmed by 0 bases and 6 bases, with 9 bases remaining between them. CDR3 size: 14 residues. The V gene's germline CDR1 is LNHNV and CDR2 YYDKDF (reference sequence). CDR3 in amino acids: CATSRERTGNEQFF. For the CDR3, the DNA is TGTGCCACCAGCAGAGAACGCACGGGCAATGAGCAGTTCTTC.

The CDR3 region is CASSNNHPGTHNEQFF. The CDR3, as DNA: TGTGCCAGCAGTAATAATCATCCCGGGACCCACAATGAGCAGTTCTTC. V usage is TRBV6-6 and J usage is TRBJ2-1; D possibly matches TRBD1 or TRBD2 (5 bases each). V was clipped by 5 bases and J by 5 bases, with 19 bases between them. CDR3 length equals 16 residues. The germline V gene has CDR1 MNHNY and CDR2 SVGAGI (reference sequence).

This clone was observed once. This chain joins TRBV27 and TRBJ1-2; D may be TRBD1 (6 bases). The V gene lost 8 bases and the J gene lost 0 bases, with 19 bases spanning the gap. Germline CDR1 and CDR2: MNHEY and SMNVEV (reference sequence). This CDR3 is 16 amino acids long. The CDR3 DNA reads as TGTGCCAGCGCCCCGGTCGGGGGCCCAGCTAACTATGGCTACACCTTC. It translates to CASAPVGGPANYGYTF.

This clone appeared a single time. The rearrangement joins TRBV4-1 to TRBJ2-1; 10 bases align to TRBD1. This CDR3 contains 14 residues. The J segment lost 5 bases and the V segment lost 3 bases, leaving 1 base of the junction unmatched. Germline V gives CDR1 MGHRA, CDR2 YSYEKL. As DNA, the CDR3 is TGCGCCAGCAGCCAGGGGACAGGGGACAATGAGCAGTTCTTC. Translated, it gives CASSQGTGDNEQFF.

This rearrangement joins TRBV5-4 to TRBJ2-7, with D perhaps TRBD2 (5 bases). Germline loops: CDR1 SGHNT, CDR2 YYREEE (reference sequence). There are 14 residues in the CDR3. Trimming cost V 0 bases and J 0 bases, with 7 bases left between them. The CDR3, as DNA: TGTGCCAGCAGCTTGGCTGGGAGCTCCTACGAGCAGTACTTC. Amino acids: CASSLAGSSYEQYF.

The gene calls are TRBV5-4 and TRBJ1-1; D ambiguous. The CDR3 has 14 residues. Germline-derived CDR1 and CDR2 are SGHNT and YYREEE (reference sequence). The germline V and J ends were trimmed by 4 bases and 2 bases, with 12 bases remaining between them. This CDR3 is CASSHDNHNTEAFF. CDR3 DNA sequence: TGTGCCAGCAGCCACGACAACCATAACACTGAAGCTTTCTTT.

The CDR3 DNA follows: TGTGCCAGCAGCCAATTCCCGGAGGGCTCTAACTATGGCTACACCTTC. It encodes CASSQFPEGSNYGYTF. The chain uses TRBV16 and TRBJ1-2; D remains ambiguous. V was cut by 1 base and J by 0 bases, with 12 bases left in between. The CDR3 has 16 residues. The germline V gene has CDR1 KGHSY and CDR2 FQNENV.

CDR3 sequence: CASSSGATGTNGPYNEQFF. The DNA of the CDR3 is TGTGCCAGCAGCTCCGGCGCCACCGGGACTAACGGCCCCTACAATGAGCAGTTCTTC. The J gene is TRBJ2-1, the V gene TRBV13, with 7 bases lining up with TRBD2. J lost 2 bases, V lost 4 bases, and 17 bases had no gene match. CDR1 and CDR2 from the germline V gene are PRHDT and FYEKMQ (reference sequence). The length of the CDR3 is 19 residues. Full variable domain (outside the CDR3, taken from reference TRBV13 and TRBJ2-1): AAGVIQSPRHLIKEKRETATLKCYPIPRHDTVYWYQQGPGQDPQFLISFYEKMQSDKGSIPDRFSAQQFSDYHSELNMSSLELGDSALYFCASSSGATGTNGPYNEQFFGPGTRLTVL.

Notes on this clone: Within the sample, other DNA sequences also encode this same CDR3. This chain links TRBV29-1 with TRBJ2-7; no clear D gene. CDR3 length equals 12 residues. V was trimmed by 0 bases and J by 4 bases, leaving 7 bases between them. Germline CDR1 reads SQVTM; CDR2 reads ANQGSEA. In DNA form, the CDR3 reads TGCAGCGTTGAAGAGGGCGGATACGAGCAGTACTTC. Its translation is CSVEEGGYEQYF.

This CDR3 is CASSLSGMNTEAFF. The CDR3 DNA reads TGTGCCAGCAGTTTATCAGGGATGAACACTGAAGCTTTCTTT. The chain uses TRBV27 and TRBJ1-1; D not certain. The germline CDR1 and CDR2 sequences are MNHEY and SMNVEV (reference sequence). V dropped 0 bases and J dropped 0 bases, with 5 bases sitting between them. The CDR3 contains 14 residues.

The CDR3 protein is CAIPTAGEADTQYF. The CDR3 nucleotides read TGTGCCATTCCGACAGCGGGAGAAGCAGATACGCAGTATTTT. This chain links TRBV2 with TRBJ2-3; TRBD2 aligns across 8 bases. Losses at the gene ends were 10 bases for V and 4 bases for J; bases not matched to a gene: 10. The CDR3 sequence is 14 residues long. Per the germline V gene, CDR1 is SNHLY and CDR2 is FYNNEI. Full variable domain (rest looked up from reference TRBV2 and TRBJ2-3): EPEVTQTPSHQVTQMGQEVILRCVPISNHLYFYWYRQILGQKVEFLVSFYNNEISEKSEIFDDQFSVERPDGSNFTLKIRSTKLEDSAMYFCAIPTAGEADTQYFGPGTRLTVL.

The CDR3 nucleotides read TGTGCCAGCAGCTCTGAGGGCCTGAACACTGAAGCTTTCTTT. It codes for CASSSEGLNTEAFF. The chain joins TRBV13 to TRBJ1-1; no reliable D call. The germline gives CDR1 PRHDT, CDR2 FYEKMQ (reference sequence). V was clipped by 4 bases and J by 0 bases, with 9 bases between them. The CDR3 spans 14 residues.

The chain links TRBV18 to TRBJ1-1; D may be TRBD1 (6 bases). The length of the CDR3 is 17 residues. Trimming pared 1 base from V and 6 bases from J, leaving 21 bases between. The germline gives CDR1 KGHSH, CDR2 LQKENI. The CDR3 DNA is TGTGCCAGCTCACCACGCAGGGGTTCTACCTTAAACGCTGAAGCTTTCTTT. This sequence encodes CASSPRRGSTLNAEAFF.

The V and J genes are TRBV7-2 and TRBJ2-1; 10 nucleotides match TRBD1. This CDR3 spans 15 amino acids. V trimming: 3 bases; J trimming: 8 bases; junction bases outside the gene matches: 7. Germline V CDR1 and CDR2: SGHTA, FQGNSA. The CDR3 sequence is CASSLGTGDRHEQFF. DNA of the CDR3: TGTGCCAGCAGCTTGGGGACAGGGGATCGGCATGAGCAGTTCTTC.

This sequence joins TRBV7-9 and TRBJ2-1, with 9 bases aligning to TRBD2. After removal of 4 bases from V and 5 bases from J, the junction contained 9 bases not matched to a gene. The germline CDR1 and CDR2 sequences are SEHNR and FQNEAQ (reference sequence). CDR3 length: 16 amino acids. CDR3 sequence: CASSSEAGGPDNEQFF. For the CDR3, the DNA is TGTGCCAGCAGCTCCGAAGCGGGGGGTCCTGACAATGAGCAGTTCTTC.